This T cell receptor (beta chain) comes out of a study of graft-versus-host responses after intestinal transplantation. At the level of the study: Isolated intestinal, liver-intestinal, or multivisceral transplants had been given to the recipients. Study-wide results and caveats: Detected in recipient marrow were GvH clones, some of which were first observed in ileum or blood. Circulating GvH clone levels at their peak were associated with HvG declines (early post-transplant).

Worth noting for this clone: Its antigen is still unknown.

This table comes from immunoSEQ multiplex PCR, and its TCRdb copy is limited to in-frame clones, with some not included. The table includes around 97,000 clones, 91% detected once. This CDR3 region has 15 residues. With V trimmed by 5 bases and J by 7 bases, 11 bases remained unmatched. The germline gives CDR1 MNHNS, CDR2 SASEGT. The V and J genes are TRBV6-1 and TRBJ2-3, with 8 bases that match TRBD2. The sample was unstimulated CD4+ T cells sorted from spleen or lymph node cells, taken before transplant. This receptor was obtained from a human donor who was the organ donor for an intestinal transplant. CDR3 residues: CASSSGLVIFHTQYF. Here the CDR3 DNA reads TGTGCCAGCAGTTCGGGACTAGTGATTTTTCATACGCAGTATTTT.